Shown below are 9 T cell receptor beta chains from a single sample sequenced in a study of regulatory T cells in long-lasting Graves disease. Library construction for TCR beta used iRepertoire HTBI primers and Arm-PCR of CDR3 regions. TCRdb re-derived calls from the multiplex PCR reads in MiXCR, one entry per CDR3 protein. The top ten hold 9% to 15% of the sample, which has more than 450,000 distinct CDR3 sequences, about a sixth seen once. Time point reported: newly diagnosed GD, antithyroid drugs for less than 3 months. From RNA extracted from PBMCs, the TCR library was made. These data were also reused for a study on T cells in Graves' hyperthyroidism and ophthalmopathy.

The specimen was peripheral blood mononuclear cells (PBMCs), collected at new diagnosis, from a patient treated with antithyroid drugs. These receptors were obtained from a middle-aged man with Graves disease.

As for this clonotype: Given a much more abundant clone one base away, this may be a read error. V is TRBV7-9 and J is TRBJ2-5; no reliable D call. Trimming removed 1 base from V and 7 bases from J, with 7 bases in between. CDR1 and CDR2 from the germline V gene are SEHNR and FQNEAQ (reference sequence). The CDR3 consists of 12 residues. Here the CDR3 reads CASSLDSGTQYF. The CDR3 DNA reads as TGTGCCAGCAGCTTAGATTCAGGGACCCAGTACTTC.

The chain couples TRBV10-3 to TRBJ2-2; D not resolved. Looked up from germline, CDR1 is ENHRY and CDR2 is SYGVKD. V shed 0 bases and J shed 7 bases, with 3 bases lying between them. The CDR3 spans 12 residues. In DNA form, the CDR3 reads TGTGCCATCAGTGAGTCGGTCGGGGAGCTGTTTTTT. Translating it yields CAISESVGELFF.

This clonotype has a count of ten or more. V usage is TRBV30 and J usage is TRBJ1-1; D gene ambiguous. Germline V lookup: CDR1 GTSNPN, CDR2 SVGIG (reference sequence). Trimming removed 0 bases from V and 1 base from J, with 9 bases in between. The CDR3 runs 14 residues. CDR3 amino acids: CAWSVWRENTEAFF. The CDR3, as DNA: TGTGCCTGGAGTGTATGGCGGGAGAACACTGAAGCTTTCTTT.

The V gene is TRBV2, the J gene TRBJ1-5; D is unresolved. The ends were cut back, 3 bases at V and 3 bases at J, with 3 bases in the middle. Germline lookup yields CDR1 SNHLY and CDR2 FYNNEI. This CDR3 has 12 amino acids. CDR3 sequence reads: CASSDFNQPQHF. The CDR3 region has the DNA TGTGCCAGCAGTGACTTCAATCAGCCCCAGCATTTT. The complete variable domain, with remaining parts taken from reference TRBV2 and TRBJ1-5, reads EPEVTQTPSHQVTQMGQEVILRCVPISNHLYFYWYRQILGQKVEFLVSFYNNEISEKSEIFDDQFSVERPDGSNFTLKIRSTKLEDSAMYFCASSDFNQPQHFGDGTRLSIL.

The rearrangement uses TRBV19 and TRBJ2-2; 12 positions agree with TRBD2. The V gene end was trimmed by 7 bases and the J gene end by 4 bases; junction bases not matched to a gene: 7. Germline CDR1 LNHDA, CDR2 SQIVND (reference sequence). The CDR3 totals 16 residues. The CDR3: CASNGLAGSATGELFF. DNA of the CDR3: TGTGCCAGTAACGGACTAGCGGGATCGGCCACCGGGGAGCTGTTTTTT.

The rearrangement links TRBV5-1 to TRBJ2-2, with 9 positions matching TRBD2. The germline V gene has CDR1 SGHRS and CDR2 YFSETQ. CDR3 length: 16 residues. With V trimmed by 0 bases and J by 5 bases, 5 bases remained unmatched. CDR3 in DNA: TGCGCCAGCAGCTTGGATAGCGGGAGCGGGACCGGGGAGCTGTTTTTT. It is translated as CASSLDSGSGTGELFF.

This clonotype was counted between two and nine times. This chain joins TRBV28 and TRBJ2-7; TRBD1 might be the D (5 bases). In germline, CDR1 is MDHEN, CDR2 SYDVKM. Trimming removed 6 bases at V and 0 bases at J, with 12 bases between. This CDR3 region has 14 residues. CDR3 bases: TGTGCCAGCAGCCGTCCAGGGTTCTCCTACGAGCAGTACTTC. It codes for CASSRPGFSYEQYF.

This clonotype was detected ten times or more. V usage is TRBV2 and J usage is TRBJ2-3, with D perhaps matching TRBD2 (6 bases). V was shortened by 5 bases and J by 1 base, with 13 bases between the two germline ends. The CDR3 runs 15 residues. The V gene's germline CDR1 is SNHLY and CDR2 FYNNEI. This chain's CDR3 is CASSSGGIGTDTQYF. As DNA, the CDR3 is TGTGCCAGCAGTTCGGGCGGGATTGGCACAGATACGCAGTATTTT.

This clonotype was recorded many times. The chain joins TRBV20-1 to TRBJ1-2; 9 bases match TRBD1. The CDR3 totals 16 residues. The V and J ends lost 3 bases and 1 base, in that order; junction bases with no gene match: 9. Germline V gene lookup returns CDR1 DFQATT and CDR2 SNEGSKA (reference sequence). DNA for the CDR3: TGCAGTGCTAGTGTACCGGGACAGGGCAGTAACTATGGCTACACCTTC. The encoded protein is CSASVPGQGSNYGYTF.